Presented here are 26 T cell receptor beta chains from one specimen sequenced in a study of CD8 T cells in Susac syndrome. When the RNA was reverse transcribed, random hexamers were used with an input of roughly 0.45 to 1 ug. TCRdb re-called the immunoSEQ multiplex PCR reads through MiXCR, storing one row per CDR3 protein. In the table there are approximately 110,000 distinct CDR3 sequences, 80% to 95% of which are singletons. Sequencing used CD8+ T cells from PBMCs. Receptor source: a human donor with multiple sclerosis.

The chain has TRBV18 and TRBJ2-7, with D tentatively TRBD1 (6 bases). Germline V gives CDR1 KGHSH, CDR2 LQKENI. The CDR3 contains 14 residues. V lost 0 bases, J lost 7 bases, and 13 bases lay in between. CDR3 protein: CASSPPGTTGEQYV. As DNA, the CDR3 is TGTGCCAGCTCACCACCCGGGACAACGGGGGAGCAGTACGTC.

This chain links TRBV14 with TRBJ2-1; 8 positions agree with TRBD1. This CDR3 spans 15 amino acids. The J segment lost 6 bases and the V segment lost 3 bases, leaving 7 bases of the junction unmatched. Germline CDR1 is SGHDN and CDR2 is FVKESK. In DNA form, the CDR3 reads TGTGCCAGCAGCCATCTAGGGACAGGAGGCAATGAGCAGTTCTTC. Translating it yields CASSHLGTGGNEQFF.

V gene TRBV7-8 combines with J gene TRBJ1-1, with TRBD1 matching over 7 bases. V dropped 7 bases and J dropped 1; count of bases not matched to a gene: 12. Germline-derived CDR1 and CDR2 are SGHVS and FQNEAQ. There are 16 residues in the CDR3. The CDR3 here is CASILDRFPGNTEAFF. The CDR3, as DNA: TGTGCCAGCATCCTGGACAGGTTTCCCGGGAACACTGAAGCTTTCTTT.

This clonotype has only one observation. The genes are TRBV3-1 and TRBJ2-7, with 8 positions matching TRBD2. This CDR3 has 18 residues. J gave up 0 bases and V 1 base, and 11 bases lay outside the gene matches. Germline V lookup: CDR1 LGHDT, CDR2 YNNKEL (reference sequence). The CDR3 sequence: CASSQGPILADISYEQYV. The CDR3, as DNA: TGTGCCAGCAGCCAAGGACCTATACTAGCGGACATCTCCTACGAGCAGTACGTC.

V and J are TRBV7-6 and TRBJ1-5, with 7 bases aligning to TRBD1. The CDR3 length is 15 residues. J gave up 6 bases and V 3 bases, and 8 bases lay outside the gene matches. Germline CDR1 reads SGHVS; CDR2 reads FNYEAQ. CDR3 DNA: TGTGCCAGCAGCTTGGGACAGTCTTTGGGTCAGCCCCAGCATTTT. Its translation: CASSLGQSLGQPQHF.

This clonotype was picked up one time. The chain carries TRBV11-3 and TRBJ1-3; 7 positions match TRBD1. J was trimmed by 2 bases and V by 5 bases; bases with no gene match: 6. Germline V gene lookup returns CDR1 SGHNT and CDR2 YENEEA. This CDR3 has 15 amino acids. The CDR3 nucleotides read TGTGCCAGCAGCAGGGACAGCGGGCCTGGAAACACCATATATTTT. Protein product: CASSRDSGPGNTIYF.

V and J are TRBV4-1 and TRBJ1-5, with D unclear. Germline assignment: CDR1 MGHRA and CDR2 YSYEKL. Between the trimmed V and J ends, which lost 2 bases and 2 bases, there was a span of 10 bases. There are 15 residues in the CDR3. The CDR3 is CASSQIWEGNQPQHF. The CDR3 DNA sequence: TGCGCCAGCAGCCAAATATGGGAAGGCAATCAGCCCCAGCATTTT.

V usage is TRBV5-1 and J usage is TRBJ1-1, with unresolved D. Trimming stripped 0 bases from V and 1 base from J, with 16 bases between. From germline, CDR1 is SGHRS and CDR2 YFSETQ. The CDR3 runs 17 residues. As DNA, the CDR3 is TGCGCCAGCAGCTTGGCCCCAGGCTTCGCTCGGAACACTGAAGCTTTCTTT. This encodes CASSLAPGFARNTEAFF.

The chain has TRBV25-1 and TRBJ1-2; tentative D call: TRBD1 (6 bases). The CDR3 length is 11 residues. The germline CDR1 and CDR2 sequences are MGHDK and SYGVNS. V shed 4 bases and J shed 8 bases, with 8 bases lying between them. The CDR3: CASSVGGGYTF. CDR3 nucleotide sequence: TGTGCCAGCAGTGTAGGGGGAGGCTACACCTTC.

This chain connects TRBV9 to TRBJ2-3; no firm D call. This CDR3 comprises 15 residues. Germline CDR1 SGDLS, CDR2 YYNGEE. Trimming stripped 0 bases from V and 2 bases from J, with 10 bases between. In DNA, the CDR3 is TGTGCCAGCAGCGTAGTAGGCGTCCCCACAGATACGCAGTATTTT. Protein sequence: CASSVVGVPTDTQYF.

The chain employs TRBV6-4 and TRBJ2-1; no clear D gene. Germline V gene data show CDR1 as MRHNA and CDR2 as SNTAGT. Deletions cut 6 bases from V and 3 bases from J, with 15 bases between. The CDR3 contains 15 residues. CDR3 sequence (DNA): TGTGCCAGCAGCCCCGAGGCGTCCAACTACAATGAGCAGTTCTTC. It translates to CASSPEASNYNEQFF.

The rearrangement uses TRBV29-1 and TRBJ2-1; D possibly corresponds to TRBD1 (6 bases). Germline values: CDR1 SQVTM, CDR2 ANQGSEA. The CDR3 is 14 residues long. Trimming shortened V by 0 bases and J by 5 bases, and 11 bases separated the two germline ends. CDR3 loop: CSVEDNRENNEQFF. The CDR3 DNA follows: TGCAGCGTTGAAGATAACAGGGAAAACAATGAGCAGTTCTTC.

The chain couples TRBV13 to TRBJ2-1; D gene uncertain. Deletions cut 3 bases from V and 5 bases from J, with 2 bases between. The CDR3 has 11 amino acids. Germline CDR1 PRHDT, CDR2 FYEKMQ (reference sequence). The CDR3 here is CASSFHNEQFF. The CDR3 DNA reads TGTGCCAGCAGCTTTCACAATGAGCAGTTCTTC.

The genes are TRBV13 and TRBJ2-7; D may match TRBD1 or TRBD2 (6 bases each). CDR1 and CDR2 from the germline V gene are PRHDT and FYEKMQ (reference sequence). Between the trimmed V and J ends, which lost 0 bases and 6 bases, there was a span of 12 bases. This CDR3 is built from 14 residues. The CDR3 sequence: CASSLGGGRFEQYF. CDR3 nucleotide sequence: TGTGCCAGCAGCTTAGGTGGGGGGCGGTTCGAGCAGTACTTC.

In this sample, this clonotype turned up once. The rearrangement links TRBV7-2 to TRBJ2-3; possibly TRBD2 for D (6 bases). Trimming pared 3 bases from V and 0 bases from J, leaving 16 bases between. The CDR3 has 17 residues. Germline V gene sequence: CDR1 SGHTA, CDR2 FQGNSA. The CDR3 nucleotides are TGTGCCAGCAGCTTTAATCGGGCGGGAAGCAGCACAGATACGCAGTATTTT. The encoded protein is CASSFNRAGSSTDTQYF.

V is TRBV6-5 and J is TRBJ2-2; D is possibly TRBD1 (5 bases). Germline V gene sequence: CDR1 MNHEY, CDR2 SVGAGI. Trimming removed 6 bases at V and 6 bases at J, with 11 bases between. CDR3 length: 13 amino acids. CDR3 sequence (DNA): TGTGCCAGCAGCCCAGGGTACCCCGGGGAGCTGTTTTTT. Its protein is CASSPGYPGELFF.

The rearrangement joins TRBV12-5 to TRBJ1-1; D gene unclear. The CDR3 spans 11 residues. Germline V gives CDR1 LGHNT, CDR2 FRNRAP. Trimming removed 6 bases from V and 4 bases from J, with 6 bases in between. The DNA of the CDR3 is TGTGCTAGTGGCCCCCGCACTGAAGCTTTCTTT. This gives the protein CASGPRTEAFF.

The rearrangement uses TRBV20-1 and TRBJ1-4; no clear D gene. The germline V gene has CDR1 DFQATT and CDR2 SNEGSKA (reference sequence). This CDR3 is 19 amino acids long. Trimming took 4 bases from V and 0 from J, leaving 24 bases between them. The CDR3 DNA reads as TGCAGTGCTAAGGTGCCGGGGATTCGTCTGCTTGCAACTAATGAAAAACTGTTTTTT. Translation: CSAKVPGIRLLATNEKLFF.

The chain employs TRBV2 and TRBJ1-2; 12 bases are shared with TRBD1. Looked up from germline, CDR1 is SNHLY and CDR2 is FYNNEI. V shed 7 bases, J shed 6 bases, and the junction held 6 bases outside the gene matches. This CDR3 contains 14 residues. The CDR3 here is CASTNWDRGHGYTF. In nucleotides, the CDR3 is TGTGCCAGCACAAATTGGGACAGGGGGCATGGCTACACCTTC.

The V and J genes are TRBV29-1 and TRBJ2-7, with D possibly being TRBD2 (7 bases). The CDR3 has 13 residues. Germline-derived CDR1 and CDR2 are SQVTM and ANQGSEA. Trimming took 7 bases from V and 3 from J, leaving 16 bases between them. The CDR3 bases are TGCAGCGCCAAGGGGGGGTTAGACTACGAGCAGTACTTC. Amino acid sequence: CSAKGGLDYEQYF.

The V call is TRBV30, the J call TRBJ2-1; D might be TRBD1 (5 bases). Between the trimmed V and J ends, which lost 2 bases and 11 bases, there was a span of 13 bases. The length of the CDR3 is 12 residues. Per the germline V gene, CDR1 is GTSNPN and CDR2 is SVGIG (reference sequence). CDR3 sequence (DNA): TGTGCCTGGAGTATTGGAAGGGGCCAGCAGTTCTTC. Residues: CAWSIGRGQQFF.

The sample holds one count of this clonotype. The V call is TRBV30, the J call TRBJ2-7; D perhaps matches TRBD1 (6 bases). Germline CDR1 and CDR2: GTSNPN and SVGIG (reference sequence). Trimming took 0 bases from V and 0 from J, leaving 15 bases between them. CDR3 size: 16 residues. The DNA for the CDR3 is TGTGCCTGGAGTGTATACTGGACAGAGTACTCCTACGAGCAGTACTTC. Amino acids: CAWSVYWTEYSYEQYF.

This chain connects TRBV10-3 to TRBJ2-7, with TRBD1 matching over 9 bases. CDR3 length equals 14 residues. V lost 9 bases, J lost 3 bases, and 9 bases stayed unmatched. Per germline, CDR1 ENHRY and CDR2 SYGVKD. The CDR3 here is CAMTPGQGFYEQYF. In DNA form, the CDR3 reads TGTGCCATGACCCCGGGACAGGGATTCTACGAGCAGTACTTC.

The chain joins TRBV7-6 to TRBJ2-3; no clear D. Trimming pared 3 bases from V and 5 bases from J, leaving 12 bases between. Germline CDR1 is SGHVS and CDR2 is FNYEAQ. The CDR3 sequence is 14 residues long. CDR3 amino acids: CASSFSLPGDTQYF. The CDR3 nucleotides read TGTGCCAGCAGCTTTTCACTGCCCGGAGATACGCAGTATTTT.

For the CDR3, the DNA is TGTGCCAGCAGCTCCGACGCAGGTCGCTCCTACGAGCAGTACTTC. The encoded protein is CASSSDAGRSYEQYF. The V and J genes are TRBV3-1 and TRBJ2-7, with no clear D. V was trimmed by 5 bases and J by 0 bases, leaving 14 bases between them. CDR1 is LGHDT and CDR2 is YNNKEL in the germline V gene (reference sequence). CDR3 length: 15 residues.

The chain is built from TRBV12-5 and TRBJ2-7; the D gene is possibly TRBD1 (6 bases). Germline V CDR1 and CDR2: LGHNT, FRNRAP. V dropped 6 bases and J dropped 5 bases, with 17 bases sitting between them. The CDR3 runs to 14 residues. CDR3 sequence reads: CASGLRGTWDEQYF. The CDR3 coding sequence is TGTGCTAGTGGCCTACGAGGGACATGGGACGAGCAGTACTTC. The full variable domain, with the rest looked up from reference TRBV12-5 and TRBJ2-7, is DARVTQTPRHKVTEMGQEVTMRCQPILGHNTVFWYRQTMMQGLELLAYFRNRAPLDDSGMPKDRFSAEMPDATLATLKIQPSEPRDSAVYFCASGLRGTWDEQYFGPGTRLTVT.